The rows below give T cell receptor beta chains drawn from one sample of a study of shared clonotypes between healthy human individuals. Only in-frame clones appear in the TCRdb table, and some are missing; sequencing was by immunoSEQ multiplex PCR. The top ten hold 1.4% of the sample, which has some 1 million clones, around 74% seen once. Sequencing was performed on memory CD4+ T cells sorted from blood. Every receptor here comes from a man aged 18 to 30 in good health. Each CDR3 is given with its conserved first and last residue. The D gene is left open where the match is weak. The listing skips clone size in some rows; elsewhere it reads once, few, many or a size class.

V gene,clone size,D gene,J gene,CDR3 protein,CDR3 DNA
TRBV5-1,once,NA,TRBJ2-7,CASSLDLPTYEQYF,TGTGCCAGCAGCTTGGATCTTCCAACCTACGAGCAGTACTTC
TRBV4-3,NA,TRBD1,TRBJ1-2,CASSQGTGAGGYTF,TGCGCCAGCAGCCAAGGAACAGGGGCTGGCGGCTACACCTTC
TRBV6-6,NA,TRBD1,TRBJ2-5,CASSYGAGGRGETQYF,TGTGCCAGCAGTTACGGCGCAGGGGGCAGGGGAGAGACCCAGTACTTC
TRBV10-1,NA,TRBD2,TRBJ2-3,CASSGTSGGNADTQYF,TGCGCCAGCAGTGGAACTAGCGGGGGGAACGCAGATACGCAGTATTTT
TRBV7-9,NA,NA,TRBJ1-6,CASSLHNSPLHF,TGTGCCAGCAGCCTCCATAATTCACCCCTCCACTTT
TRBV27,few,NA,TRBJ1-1,CASSPRGGTEAFF,TGTGCCAGCAGTCCACGGGGAGGCACTGAAGCTTTCTTT
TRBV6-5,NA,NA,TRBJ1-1,CASSRPGLFTEAFF,TGTGCCAGCAGCCGACCGGGGCTGTTCACTGAAGCTTTCTTT
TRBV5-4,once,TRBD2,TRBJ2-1,CASSKGTSGFTSNEQFF,TGTGCCAGCAGCAAAGGGACTAGCGGTTTCACTAGCAATGAGCAGTTCTTC
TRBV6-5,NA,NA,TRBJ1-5,CASSFAVDSNQPQHF,TGTGCCAGCAGCTTCGCGGTGGATAGCAATCAGCCCCAGCATTTT
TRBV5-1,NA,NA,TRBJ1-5,CASSLEGMGNQPQHF,TGCGCCAGCAGCTTGGAGGGTATGGGCAATCAGCCCCAGCATTTT
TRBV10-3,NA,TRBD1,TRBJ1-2,CATSPGGGYTF,TGTGCCACTTCCCCAGGGGGTGGCTACACCTTC
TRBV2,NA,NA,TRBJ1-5,CASSASGNGNQPQHF,TGTGCCAGCAGCGCCTCGGGAAATGGCAATCAGCCCCAGCATTTT
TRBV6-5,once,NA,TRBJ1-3,CASSGRALSGNTIYF,TGTGCCAGCTCTGGCAGGGCCCTCTCTGGAAACACCATATATTTT
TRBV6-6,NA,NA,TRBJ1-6,CASSLRQGGSPLHF,TGTGCCAGCAGTTTAAGGCAGGGAGGTTCACCCCTCCACTTT
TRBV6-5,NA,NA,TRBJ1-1,CASQLRLGSEAFF,TGTGCCAGTCAACTGAGGTTAGGTTCTGAAGCTTTCTTT
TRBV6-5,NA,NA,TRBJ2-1,CASTERLTGNEQFF,TGTGCCAGCACCGAACGGCTAACCGGCAATGAGCAGTTCTTC
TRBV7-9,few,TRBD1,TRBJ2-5,CASSRDRETQYF,TGTGCCAGCAGCCGGGACAGGGAGACCCAGTACTTC
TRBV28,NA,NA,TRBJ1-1,CASGLVQMNTEAFF,TGTGCCAGCGGCTTAGTGCAGATGAACACTGAAGCTTTCTTT
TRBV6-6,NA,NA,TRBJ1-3,CASSYHLQVSGNTIYF,TGTGCCAGCAGTTACCACTTACAGGTTTCTGGAAACACCATATATTTT
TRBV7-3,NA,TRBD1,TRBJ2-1,CASSGGQGSYNEQFF,TGTGCCAGCAGCGGGGGACAGGGGTCCTACAATGAGCAGTTCTTC
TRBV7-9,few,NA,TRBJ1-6,CASSLSGPDNSPLHF,TGTGCCAGCAGCTTATCCGGGCCCGATAATTCACCCCTCCACTTT
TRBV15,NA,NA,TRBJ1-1,CATSRGEGTNTEAFF,TGTGCCACCAGCAGAGGGGAGGGGACGAACACTGAAGCTTTCTTT
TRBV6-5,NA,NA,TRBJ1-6,CASSYSRSGPLHF,TGTGCCAGCAGTTACTCGAGAAGTGGACCCCTCCACTTT
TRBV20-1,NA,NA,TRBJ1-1,CSARVVAEAFF,TGCAGTGCTAGAGTAGTAGCTGAAGCTTTCTTT
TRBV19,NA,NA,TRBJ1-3,CASRLSTLTSGNTIYF,TGTGCCAGTAGGCTAAGTACACTCACCTCTGGAAACACCATATATTTT
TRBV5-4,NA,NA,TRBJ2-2,CASSPAAAANTGELFF,TGTGCCAGCAGCCCCGCCGCGGCGGCGAACACCGGGGAGCTGTTTTTT
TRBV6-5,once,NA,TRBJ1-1,CASSYTGNTEAFF,TGTGCCAGCAGTTACACGGGGAACACTGAAGCTTTCTTT
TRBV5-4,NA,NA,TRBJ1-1,CASSLAGGVNTEAFF,TGTGCCAGCAGCTTGGCGGGGGGCGTAAACACTGAAGCTTTCTTT
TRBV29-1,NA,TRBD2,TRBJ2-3,CSVQLLLAGVSTDTQYF,TGCAGCGTCCAACTACTACTAGCGGGGGTTAGCACAGATACGCAGTATTTT
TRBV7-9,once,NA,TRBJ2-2,CASSPYSYTGELFF,TGTGCCAGCAGCCCGTACAGTTACACCGGGGAGCTGTTTTTT
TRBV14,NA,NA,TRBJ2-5,CASSQGSSGGETQYF,TGTGCCAGCAGCCAAGGATCGTCGGGCGGGGAGACCCAGTACTTC
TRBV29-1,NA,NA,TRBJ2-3,CSVETTREGSVDTQYF,TGCAGCGTTGAAACCACACGAGAGGGCTCGGTAGATACGCAGTATTTT
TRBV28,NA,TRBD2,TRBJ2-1,CASSPLGSGSSYNEQFF,TGTGCCAGCAGTCCACTGGGTAGCGGGAGCTCCTACAATGAGCAGTTCTTC
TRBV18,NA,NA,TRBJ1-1,CASSPDISNTEAFF,TGTGCCAGCTCACCAGACATTTCGAACACTGAAGCTTTCTTT
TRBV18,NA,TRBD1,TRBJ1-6,CASSRQQGNNSPLHF,TGTGCCAGCTCACGCCAACAGGGGAATAATTCACCCCTCCACTTT
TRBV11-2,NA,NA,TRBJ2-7,CASSPTLGYEQYF,TGTGCCAGCAGCCCTACGCTAGGCTACGAGCAGTACTTC
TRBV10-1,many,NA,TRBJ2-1,CASSESNIRNEQFF,TGCGCCAGCAGTGAGTCAAACATCCGCAATGAGCAGTTCTTC
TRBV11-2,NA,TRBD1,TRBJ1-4,CASSKGSTGNTRNEKLFF,TGTGCCAGCAGCAAAGGGTCGACAGGGAATACGAGGAATGAAAAACTGTTTTTT
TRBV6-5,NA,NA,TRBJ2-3,CASGRDTDTQYF,TGTGCCAGCGGTCGGGACACAGATACGCAGTATTTT
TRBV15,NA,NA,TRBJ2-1,CATSRVKPPYNEQFF,TGTGCCACCAGCAGAGTTAAGCCGCCCTACAATGAGCAGTTCTTC
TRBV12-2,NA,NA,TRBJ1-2,CASRLEGRQEVWRGYTF,TGTGCAAGTCGCTTAGAAGGAAGACAGGAAGTCTGGAGGGGCTACACCTTC